These 30 T cell receptor beta chains share one sample of origin, sequenced in a study of T cells in Graves' hyperthyroidism and ophthalmopathy. Template material for amplifying TCR beta CDR3 regions consisted of RNA transcripts. The primer set for the first-round RT-PCR of the TCR CDR3 was HTBI. TCRdb re-called the multiplex PCR reads with MiXCR, one entry per CDR3 protein. The table has roughly 420,000 distinct CDR3 sequences, more than 15% seen once. Material for sequencing was blood. The receptors shown here come from a woman aged 18-30 years with Graves' hyperthyroidism.

Only a few counts were recorded for this clonotype. The V and J genes are TRBV6-1 and TRBJ1-3, with D unclear. The CDR3 is 15 residues long. V was clipped by 2 bases and J by 0 bases, with 8 bases between them. The germline V gene has CDR1 MNHNS and CDR2 SASEGT. CDR3 sequence (DNA): TGTGCCAGCAGTGAATACCGGGCCTCTGGAAACACCATATATTTT. It codes for CASSEYRASGNTIYF.

This clonotype was counted at least ten times. V gene TRBV29-1 combines with J gene TRBJ1-2, with D unresolved. V lost 4 bases, J lost 3 bases, and 12 bases lay in between. This CDR3 has 13 amino acids. Germline loops: CDR1 SQVTM, CDR2 ANQGSEA. This CDR3 reads CSVARELDYGYTF. In nucleotides, the CDR3 is TGCAGCGTTGCTCGGGAATTAGACTATGGCTACACCTTC.

This clonotype was counted many times. This chain links TRBV2 with TRBJ1-3, with a weak D call TRBD1 (5 bases). The V and J ends lost 4 bases and 0 bases respectively, with 13 bases between them. This CDR3 contains 16 residues. Per germline, CDR1 SNHLY and CDR2 FYNNEI. The CDR3 sequence is CASSAEGRGSGNTIYF. DNA of the CDR3: TGTGCCAGCAGTGCGGAGGGGCGAGGCTCTGGAAACACCATATATTTT. Full variable domain (missing parts from reference TRBV2 and TRBJ1-3): EPEVTQTPSHQVTQMGQEVILRCVPISNHLYFYWYRQILGQKVEFLVSFYNNEISEKSEIFDDQFSVERPDGSNFTLKIRSTKLEDSAMYFCASSAEGRGSGNTIYFGEGSWLTVV.

This rearrangement joins TRBV6-5 to TRBJ1-4; D is unclear. This CDR3 is 19 amino acids long. CDR1 and CDR2 (germline): MNHEY, SVGAGI. V lost 0 bases and J lost 0, with 17 bases in between. CDR3 DNA: TGTGCCAGCAGTTACTCGATCGTTGGGGATTTGGCAACTAATGAAAAACTGTTTTTT. As protein: CASSYSIVGDLATNEKLFF.

The table lists this clonotype with many counts. V is TRBV3-1 and J is TRBJ2-7, with TRBD2 as a possible D gene (6 bases). Trimming removed 1 base at V and 3 bases at J, with 13 bases between. Per the germline V gene, CDR1 is LGHDT and CDR2 is YNNKEL (reference sequence). CDR3 length: 15 residues. Here the CDR3 reads CASSQVGGSDYEQYF. The CDR3 region has the DNA TGTGCCAGCAGCCAAGTGGGAGGTTCGGACTACGAGCAGTACTTC.

The table lists this clonotype with many counts. The rearrangement links TRBV5-1 to TRBJ2-1; TRBD1 aligns across 7 bases. V lost 4 bases to trimming and J lost 2 bases; unmatched junction nucleotides: 9. The CDR3 has 16 amino acids. CDR1 is SGHRS, CDR2 YFSETQ, per germline. CDR3 sequence (DNA): TGCGCCAGCAGCCCCAACGCCCAGGGGGCCTACAATGAGCAGTTCTTC. Translating it yields CASSPNAQGAYNEQFF.

This clonotype was seen a few times. The DNA for the CDR3 is TGTGCCAGCAGCTTAATCTGGACAGGGGGCCGCACAGATACGCAGTATTTT. This encodes CASSLIWTGGRTDTQYF. This chain joins TRBV7-6 and TRBJ2-3; 11 nucleotides align to TRBD1. This CDR3 comprises 17 residues. The germline CDR1 and CDR2 sequences are SGHVS and FNYEAQ. Losses at the gene ends were 2 bases for V and 1 base for J; bases not matched to a gene: 5. Combining the CDR3 with reference TRBV7-6 and TRBJ2-3 gives the whole variable domain GAGVSQSPRYKVTKRGQDVALRCDPISGHVSLYWYRQALGQGPEFLTYFNYEAQQDKSGLPNDRFSAERPEGSISTLTIQRTEQRDSAMYRCASSLIWTGGRTDTQYFGPGTRLTVL.

This clonotype has ten or more counts. This sequence joins TRBV20-1 and TRBJ2-7; 7 positions agree with TRBD1. Germline V CDR1 and CDR2: DFQATT, SNEGSKA (reference sequence). This CDR3 has 15 residues. The V gene end was trimmed by 1 base and the J gene end by 2 bases; junction bases not matched to a gene: 8. CDR3 nucleotides: TGCAGTGCTAGAGTGGCAAAGGGGGCAGCCTACGAGCAGTACTTC. This gives the protein CSARVAKGAAYEQYF.

The chain couples TRBV20-1 to TRBJ2-1, with D unresolved. The length of the CDR3 is 12 residues. Trimming pared 3 bases from V and 4 bases from J, leaving 7 bases between. The germline V gene encodes CDR1 DFQATT and CDR2 SNEGSKA (reference sequence). In DNA form, the CDR3 reads TGCAGTGCTAGGCCTAATTACAATGAGCAGTTCTTC. Protein product: CSARPNYNEQFF.

Comments on this clonotype: A much bigger clone sits one base away, suggesting this may be a read error. The genes are TRBV3-1 and TRBJ2-7; D is unclear. CDR3 size: 17 residues. Germline CDR1 and CDR2: LGHDT and YNNKEL (reference sequence). V was pared by 1 base and J by 1 base, with 17 bases between. The CDR3 spells CASSQVMGGRCSYEQYF. The CDR3 DNA reads as TGTGCCAGCAGCCAAGTTATGGGCGGCCGGTGTTCCTACGAGCAGTACTTC.

The rearrangement links TRBV28 to TRBJ2-5; 9 positions match TRBD1. This CDR3 spans 17 amino acids. Germline CDR1 is MDHEN and CDR2 is SYDVKM. The ends lost 5 bases at V and 3 bases at J; junction bases unmatched: 13. The CDR3 DNA follows: TGTGCCAGCAGTCACCCCCGGGACAGGGAATTGGAAGAGACCCAGTACTTC. This translates into CASSHPRDRELEETQYF.

Written as DNA, the CDR3 is TGCGCCAGCAGCTCCCCCCTGAGCACCATATATTTT. Amino acids: CASSSPLSTIYF. The chain recombines TRBV4-1 with TRBJ1-3; D call uncertain. Trimming stripped 5 bases from V and 9 bases from J, with 11 bases between. The CDR3 consists of 12 residues. CDR1 is MGHRA and CDR2 is YSYEKL in the germline V gene.

This clonotype was recorded at least ten times. J is TRBJ1-1 and V is TRBV4-1; 9 nucleotides match TRBD1. CDR3 size: 13 residues. V gave up 3 bases and J gave up 6 bases; unmatched junction bases: 2. Germline-derived CDR1 and CDR2 are MGHRA and YSYEKL. The CDR3 DNA reads as TGCGCCAGCAGCCATCGACAGGGGGCTGAAGCTTTCTTT. Its translation is CASSHRQGAEAFF.

This clonotype was detected many times. The genes are TRBV7-8 and TRBJ2-7; the match to TRBD1 covers 10 bases. The CDR3 has 18 amino acids. With 0 bases clipped from V and 2 bases from J, the junction kept 10 bases outside the gene matches. Per germline, CDR1 SGHVS and CDR2 FQNEAQ. CDR3 sequence reads: CASSLAEDRGVVTYEQYF. CDR3 coding DNA: TGTGCCAGCAGCTTAGCGGAGGACAGGGGGGTTGTAACCTACGAGCAGTACTTC.

This clonotype has only a few counts. The genes are TRBV7-9 and TRBJ1-4, with 9 bases fitting TRBD1. Germline V gives CDR1 SEHNR, CDR2 FQNEAQ (reference sequence). After removal of 2 bases from V and 7 bases from J, the junction contained 5 bases not matched to a gene. The CDR3 totals 15 residues. The CDR3: CASSLLGQGFEKLFF. The CDR3 coding sequence is TGTGCCAGCAGCTTACTGGGACAGGGATTTGAAAAACTGTTTTTT.

This clonotype was counted at least ten times. The chain employs TRBV29-1 and TRBJ1-1, with no clear D. Trimming cost V 6 bases and J 0 bases, with 14 bases left between them. The CDR3 spans 14 residues. Looked up from germline, CDR1 is SQVTM and CDR2 is ANQGSEA. CDR3 loop: CSVNIGGLNTEAFF. The CDR3 DNA reads as TGCAGCGTCAATATCGGCGGCTTGAACACTGAAGCTTTCTTT.

This clonotype was recorded at least ten times. Here the CDR3 reads CSARDPGDGTEAFF. Here the CDR3 DNA reads TGCAGTGCTAGAGATCCTGGGGACGGGACTGAAGCTTTCTTT. V usage is TRBV20-1 and J usage is TRBJ1-1; weak D call: TRBD1 (5 bases). The V gene lost 0 bases and the J gene lost 5 bases, with 13 bases spanning the gap. Germline loops: CDR1 DFQATT, CDR2 SNEGSKA (reference sequence). The CDR3 length is 14 residues.

This clonotype was counted a few times. This chain links TRBV13 with TRBJ2-2; unclear D gene. CDR3 length: 13 amino acids. Germline CDR1 PRHDT, CDR2 FYEKMQ (reference sequence). Trimming removed 4 bases at V and 6 bases at J, with 9 bases between. In nucleotides, the CDR3 is TGTGCCAGCAGCTCGGTGGCCTCCGGGGAGCTGTTTTTT. Amino acids: CASSSVASGELFF. Filled out from reference TRBV13 and TRBJ2-2, the complete variable domain reads AAGVIQSPRHLIKEKRETATLKCYPIPRHDTVYWYQQGPGQDPQFLISFYEKMQSDKGSIPDRFSAQQFSDYHSELNMSSLELGDSALYFCASSSVASGELFFGEGSRLTVL.

This clonotype was detected only a few times. This rearrangement joins TRBV12-3 or TRBV12-4 to TRBJ2-1; a weak D match, TRBD2 (5 bases). The V gene lost 2 bases and the J gene lost 8 bases, with 16 bases spanning the gap. CDR3 size: 15 residues. The CDR3 loop reads CASSLMFLAGHEQFF. In DNA form, the CDR3 reads TGTGCCAGCAGTTTAATGTTCCTCGCGGGCCATGAGCAGTTCTTC.

This clonotype came up many times. The gene calls are TRBV7-2 and TRBJ2-3; tentatively, D is TRBD1 (6 bases). The CDR3 is made up of 15 amino acids. Germline CDR1 reads SGHTA; CDR2 reads FQGNSA. V lost 3 bases and J lost 2, with 12 bases in between. The DNA for the CDR3 is TGTGCCAGCAGCTTCAGTCAGGGGACCACAGATACGCAGTATTTT. Its protein is CASSFSQGTTDTQYF.

This clonotype was detected many times. The chain employs TRBV20-1 and TRBJ1-2, with unresolved D. Trimming left V 0 bases short and J 2 bases short, with 7 bases between. This CDR3 comprises 13 residues. The germline CDR1 and CDR2 sequences are DFQATT and SNEGSKA (reference sequence). The CDR3 DNA sequence: TGCAGTGCTAGAGAGGTCACCAACTATGGCTACACCTTC. Amino acids: CSAREVTNYGYTF.

The sample holds many counts of this clonotype. J is TRBJ2-7 and V is TRBV4-1; 8 positions agree with TRBD1. Germline V gene sequence: CDR1 MGHRA, CDR2 YSYEKL. V lost 2 bases, J lost 7 bases, and 4 bases stayed unmatched. This CDR3 has 13 residues. CDR3: CASSQLDRGEQYF. CDR3 bases: TGCGCCAGCAGCCAACTTGACAGGGGTGAGCAGTACTTC.

This clonotype was picked up a small number of times. The chain carries TRBV7-3 and TRBJ2-5; 9 bases are a match to TRBD2. The CDR3 consists of 18 residues. Germline V CDR1 and CDR2: SGHTA, FQGTGA. Germline trimming cut 1 base from V and 4 bases from J; bases unmatched to any gene: 13. CDR3 region: CASSLNGHGGGAGETQYF. CDR3 nucleotides: TGTGCCAGCAGCTTAAACGGTCATGGCGGGGGGGCCGGAGAGACCCAGTACTTC.

This clonotype turned up a few times. This chain connects TRBV7-9 to TRBJ1-4; the match to TRBD1 covers 9 bases. V shed 8 bases and J 6 bases; nucleotides not matched to a gene: 10. This CDR3 has 15 amino acids. The germline V gene has CDR1 SEHNR and CDR2 FQNEAQ (reference sequence). The CDR3 loop reads CASAQLTGGDEKLFF. CDR3 DNA sequence: TGTGCCAGCGCTCAGCTGACAGGGGGGGATGAAAAACTGTTTTTT.

Many counts were recorded for this clonotype. V gene TRBV30 combines with J gene TRBJ2-5, with 7 bases that match TRBD2. Germline loops: CDR1 GTSNPN, CDR2 SVGIG (reference sequence). The CDR3 is 14 amino acids. The J segment lost 4 bases and the V segment lost 2 bases, leaving 7 bases of the junction unmatched. DNA for the CDR3: TGTGCCTGGAGTTACGGGGGGAGAGGAGAGACCCAGTACTTC. Translated, it gives CAWSYGGRGETQYF.

On this clonotype itself: A much larger clone differs by one base, so this may be a read error. The chain has TRBV20-1 and TRBJ2-1, with 12 bases identical to TRBD2. The CDR3 sequence is 16 residues long. Germline V CDR1 and CDR2: DFQATT, SNEGSKA (reference sequence). Unmatched junction bases numbered 11, after V lost 1 base and J lost 10 bases. The CDR3 spells CSARGWLAGGPSEQFF. The CDR3 nucleotides are TGCAGTGCTAGAGGGTGGCTAGCGGGGGGGCCCAGCGAGCAGTTCTTC.

Many counts were recorded for this clonotype. The rearrangement joins TRBV30 to TRBJ2-2; 11 bases line up with TRBD2. Germline CDR1 GTSNPN, CDR2 SVGIG (reference sequence). The CDR3 totals 15 residues. Trimming at V came to 8 bases and at J to 0 bases, leaving 5 bases not matched to a gene. CDR3 residues: CAGLAGGPNTGELFF. DNA for the CDR3: TGTGCCGGTCTAGCGGGAGGCCCGAACACCGGGGAGCTGTTTTTT.

This clonotype was recorded at least ten times. The chain joins TRBV10-3 to TRBJ1-2; no clear D. The germline V gene encodes CDR1 ENHRY and CDR2 SYGVKD. V was shortened by 2 bases and J by 3 bases, with 16 bases between the two germline ends. CDR3 length: 16 residues. The CDR3 region has the DNA TGTGCCATCAGTGAGGTCGGGCCCTCACTTGACTATGGCTACACCTTC. Protein sequence: CAISEVGPSLDYGYTF.

The chain employs TRBV9 and TRBJ1-3; D is uncertain. V was cut by 3 bases and J by 0 bases, with 7 bases left in between. From germline, CDR1 is SGDLS and CDR2 YYNGEE. The CDR3 is 14 amino acids. For the CDR3, the DNA is TGTGCCAGCAGCGGGGCGAGCTCTGGAAACACCATATATTTT. Translation gives CASSGASSGNTIYF.

This clonotype was detected many times. The J gene is TRBJ1-2, the V gene TRBV2; a weak D match, TRBD1 (5 bases). Germline V CDR1 and CDR2: SNHLY, FYNNEI. The ends were cut back, 7 bases at V and 1 base at J, with 10 bases in the middle. This CDR3 contains 13 residues. The CDR3 DNA is TGTGCCAGCACTCGGGGGGATAACTATGGCTACACCTTC. Its protein product is CASTRGDNYGYTF.